The entry that follows covers one T cell receptor beta chain sequence. The record originates from a study of OX40 agonist ivuxolimab in advanced cancers. CDR3 size: 14 residues. Trimming took off 1 base at V and 2 bases at J, with 6 bases between the two ends. The germline V gene encodes CDR1 LNHDA and CDR2 SQIVND (reference sequence). The protocol was immunoSEQ multiplex PCR, while the TCRdb copy is restricted to in-frame clones and leaves out a portion. Here the sample spans around 35,000 clones, roughly 84% being singletons. The chain joins TRBV19 to TRBJ2-1, with D hard to call. The sequence was collected from an adult with an advanced solid tumor such as melanoma, head and neck, liver or kidney cancer. The sample consisted of CD4+ or CD8+ T cells sorted from blood, taken in a trial of the OX40 agonist ivuxolimab. The CDR3 reads CASSIATPYNEQFF. The CDR3 DNA follows: TGTGCCAGTAGTATAGCCACCCCCTACAATGAGCAGTTCTTC.